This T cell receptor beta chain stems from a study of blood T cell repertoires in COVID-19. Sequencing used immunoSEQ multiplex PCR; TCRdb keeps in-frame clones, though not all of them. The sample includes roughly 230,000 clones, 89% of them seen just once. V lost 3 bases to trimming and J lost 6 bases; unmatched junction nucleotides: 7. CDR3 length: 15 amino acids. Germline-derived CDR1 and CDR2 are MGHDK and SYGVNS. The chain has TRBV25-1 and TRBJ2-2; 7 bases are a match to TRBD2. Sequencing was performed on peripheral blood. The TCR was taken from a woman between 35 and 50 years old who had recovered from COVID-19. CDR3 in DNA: TGTGCCAGCAGTGATGGCGGGAGTATGGCCGGGGAGCTGTTTTTT. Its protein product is CASSDGGSMAGELFF.